The T cell receptor (beta chain) described here comes from a study of blood T cell repertoires in COVID-19. On the study more broadly: From the United States, Italy and Spain came samples of acute and convalescent COVID-19. PBMCs, B-cell-depleted T cells, or T cells were the source of the cDNA or gDNA that made up the material.

Study processing details: Amplification with reference gene primers provided the estimates of nucleated cell counts. Assay used: immunoSEQ multiplex PCR; TCRdb lists only in-frame clones, some missing. Clonal size and the V and J genes are those of that table, whereas D and trimming came from the DNA. Among about 100,000 clones listed, around four fifths were seen once. Trimming removed 6 bases from V and 4 bases from J; junction bases left unmatched: 7. This CDR3 is built from 15 residues. Germline CDR1 and CDR2: MDHEN and SYDVKM. The receptor was isolated from a woman aged 65 to 85 with acute or convalescent COVID-19. The V gene is TRBV28, the J gene TRBJ2-1; 9 nucleotides match TRBD2. The sequencing input was peripheral blood. Here the CDR3 reads CASRGSGGRYNEQFF. The CDR3 DNA reads TGTGCCAGCAGGGGGAGCGGGGGGAGATACAATGAGCAGTTCTTC.